A single sample is the source of the 12 T cell receptor beta chains below, sequenced in a study of identical twins. TCRdb redid the calling of the 5' RACE reads with MiXCR, one entry per CDR3 protein. The data contain a few hundred thousand distinct CDR3 sequences, about 18% of them singletons. The specimen sequenced was naive T cells sorted from blood. The receptors here all came from a man aged 50 or older in good health.

The table lists this clonotype with a few counts. This chain joins TRBV10-3 and TRBJ2-7, with 7 bases identical to TRBD1. V shed 5 bases and J 3 bases; nucleotides not matched to a gene: 4. This CDR3 has 13 residues. Germline V gives CDR1 ENHRY, CDR2 SYGVKD. This CDR3 is CAISPGTDYEQYF. CDR3 DNA: TGTGCCATCAGTCCTGGGACAGACTACGAGCAGTACTTC.

This clonotype was recorded at least ten times. The rearrangement joins TRBV20-1 to TRBJ2-7; 10 bases line up with TRBD1. Germline lookup yields CDR1 DFQATT and CDR2 SNEGSKA (reference sequence). There are 14 residues in the CDR3. V lost 1 base and J lost 2; bases outside the gene matches: 2. As DNA, the CDR3 is TGCAGTGCTAGAGGGGACAGGGGCCCCTACGAGCAGTACTTC. It codes for CSARGDRGPYEQYF.

The chain is built from TRBV6-1 and TRBJ2-3; perhaps TRBD2 as D (6 bases). V was pared by 6 bases and J by 4 bases, with 26 bases between. The V gene's germline CDR1 is MNHNS and CDR2 SASEGT. The CDR3 sequence is 18 residues long. The DNA for the CDR3 is TGTGCCAGCAGGGCGAACAGGTACGGGAGTGGGCCTTCAGATACGCAGTATTTT. Encoded protein: CASRANRYGSGPSDTQYF.

This clonotype was seen only a few times. V and J are TRBV6-1 and TRBJ1-5, with D hard to call. The germline gives CDR1 MNHNS, CDR2 SASEGT. With 5 bases removed from V and 0 bases from J, the gap between germline ends came to 8 bases. The CDR3 contains 14 residues. CDR3 residues: CASSRGYSNQPQHF. In DNA form, the CDR3 reads TGTGCCAGCAGTCGGGGATATAGCAATCAGCCCCAGCATTTT.

This clonotype was counted at least ten times. The chain uses TRBV6-5 and TRBJ2-3; D is perhaps TRBD1 (5 bases). The CDR3 extends over 16 amino acids. V lost 2 bases and J lost 2, with 14 bases in between. The germline gives CDR1 MNHEY, CDR2 SVGAGI. CDR3 region: CASSYDKTEFTDTQYF. DNA of the CDR3: TGTGCCAGCAGTTACGATAAGACAGAATTCACAGATACGCAGTATTTT.

This clonotype was counted between two and nine times. This chain uses TRBV20-1 with TRBJ2-3; TRBD1 matches at 9 bases. The V segment lost 6 bases and the J segment 6 bases; nucleotides outside the gene matches: 16. CDR3 size: 16 residues. Germline V lookup: CDR1 DFQATT, CDR2 SNEGSKA (reference sequence). CDR3 sequence reads: CSAKRLPGTGWDTQYF. In nucleotides, the CDR3 is TGCAGTGCCAAGCGATTACCCGGGACAGGGTGGGATACGCAGTATTTT.

This clonotype was seen repeatedly, ten times or more. The V call is TRBV20-1, the J call TRBJ2-1; 7 bases align to TRBD2. Germline CDR1 DFQATT, CDR2 SNEGSKA (reference sequence). The CDR3 length is 14 residues. With V trimmed by 5 bases and J by 6 bases, 10 bases remained unmatched. The CDR3 coding sequence is TGCAGTGCTGGCGGGCTAGCGGAAGTCAATGAGCAGTTCTTC. Translation gives CSAGGLAEVNEQFF.

This clonotype has a count of ten or more. J is TRBJ2-3 and V is TRBV5-1; D is perhaps TRBD1 (8 bases). The length of the CDR3 is 15 residues. CDR1 SGHRS and CDR2 YFSETQ come from the germline V gene. The ends were cut back, 0 bases at V and 4 bases at J, with 12 bases in the middle. The CDR3 DNA sequence: TGCGCCAGCAGCTTGGACAGGGGGGGGGCAGATACGCAGTATTTT. This translates into CASSLDRGGADTQYF.

A few counts support this clonotype. The genes are TRBV27 and TRBJ2-1, with TRBD2 identical over 13 bases. The germline V gene has CDR1 MNHEY and CDR2 SMNVEV (reference sequence). V dropped 5 bases and J dropped 6; count of bases not matched to a gene: 7. The CDR3 contains 16 residues. The chain's CDR3 is CASSPGTSGMGNEQFF. DNA for the CDR3: TGTGCCAGCAGTCCCGGGACTAGCGGGATGGGCAATGAGCAGTTCTTC.

This clonotype showed up many times. The V call is TRBV10-3, the J call TRBJ2-7; D is possibly TRBD2 (5 bases). Trimming removed 4 bases at V and 3 bases at J, with 10 bases between. This CDR3 region has 13 residues. Germline-derived CDR1 and CDR2 are ENHRY and SYGVKD. The CDR3 DNA is TGTGCCATCAGTGCGGGGAATAGCTACGAGCAGTACTTC. Protein: CAISAGNSYEQYF.

CDR3 loop: CASSLLPGHQYQETQYF. CDR3 bases: TGTGCCAGCAGCCTATTACCGGGACACCAGTACCAAGAGACCCAGTACTTC. The genes are TRBV3-1 and TRBJ2-5; D is possibly TRBD1 (6 bases). Germline-derived CDR1 and CDR2 are LGHDT and YNNKEL (reference sequence). This CDR3 comprises 17 residues. Trimming took off 4 bases at V and 0 bases at J, with 18 bases between the two ends.

This clonotype occurred a few times. This chain links TRBV6-5 with TRBJ1-1; 11 bases align to TRBD1. CDR3 size: 16 residues. The ends lost 2 bases at V and 6 bases at J; junction bases unmatched: 8. Germline V gene data show CDR1 as MNHEY and CDR2 as SVGAGI. The CDR3 sequence: CASSYTEDRGPAEAFF. CDR3 bases: TGTGCCAGCAGTTACACCGAGGACAGGGGGCCGGCTGAAGCTTTCTTT.